Each of the 18 T cell receptor beta chains below was sequenced from the same sample in a study of CD8+ T cells in alopecia areata. Extraction of RNA preceded its reverse transcription into cDNA, which served as the sequencing template. The assay was immunoSEQ multiplex PCR, and TCRdb's table has in-frame clones only and misses some. Of over 100,000 clones listed, around 56% are singletons. Treatment reported: oral pan-JAK inhibitor, 5-10 mg twice daily. Sequenced here: CD4+ T cells sorted from blood, sampled at week 4, from a patient treated with tofacitinib. These receptors were obtained from a human donor with alopecia areata.

The chain employs TRBV9 and TRBJ2-3; D remains ambiguous. The CDR3 consists of 16 residues. V lost 2 bases to trimming and J lost 0 bases, with 13 bases between them. Germline assignment: CDR1 SGDLS and CDR2 YYNGEE. The CDR3 DNA reads TGTGCCAGCAGCGTTGGAGCCCAACCAAGCACAGATACGCAGTATTTT. Its protein is CASSVGAQPSTDTQYF.

The rearrangement links TRBV11-2 to TRBJ2-6, with D perhaps matching TRBD1 (6 bases). This CDR3 has 16 residues. The V gene lost 4 bases and the J gene lost 4 bases, with 14 bases spanning the gap. CDR1 is SGHAT and CDR2 is FQNNGV in the germline V gene. Written as DNA, the CDR3 is TGTGCCAGCAGCTCTTTGACAGGCGCCGGGGCCAACGTCCTGACTTTC. It yields the protein CASSSLTGAGANVLTF.

This clone was picked up a small number of times. The rearrangement uses TRBV29-1 and TRBJ1-4; D may be TRBD1 (6 bases). Germline-derived CDR1 and CDR2 are SQVTM and ANQGSEA. The CDR3 length is 14 residues. The ends were cut back, 6 bases at V and 7 bases at J, with 18 bases in the middle. The CDR3, as DNA: TGCAGCGTCGGGGGAACAGGGCCGGGTGAAAAACTGTTTTTT. Its translation: CSVGGTGPGEKLFF.

This CDR3 is CASKGSPNTGELFF. CDR3 nucleotides: TGTGCCAGCAAAGGGAGCCCGAACACCGGGGAGCTGTTTTTT. The rearrangement links TRBV11-1 to TRBJ2-2, with a tentative D call TRBD2 (5 bases). V was trimmed by 7 bases and J by 0 bases, leaving 9 bases between them. This CDR3 region has 14 residues. The germline CDR1 and CDR2 sequences are SGHAT and FQDESV (reference sequence).

The V and J genes are TRBV5-1 and TRBJ2-6, with D possibly TRBD1 on 6 matching bases. The CDR3 runs to 16 residues. V lost 0 bases, J lost 4 bases, and 11 bases lay in between. Germline CDR1 and CDR2: SGHRS and YFSETQ. The CDR3 coding sequence is TGCGCCAGCAGCTTGGGACAGGCCTCCGGGGCCAACGTCCTGACTTTC. Residues: CASSLGQASGANVLTF.

This clone occurred a few times. The chain joins TRBV10-3 to TRBJ1-2; TRBD1 matches at 9 bases. Losses at the gene ends were 6 bases for V and 3 bases for J; bases not matched to a gene: 17. Germline V gene sequence: CDR1 ENHRY, CDR2 SYGVKD. The length of the CDR3 is 18 residues. The CDR3 sequence is CAIRVRGQGNASHYGYTF. The CDR3 nucleotides are TGTGCCATCAGGGTTCGAGGACAGGGGAACGCTAGCCACTATGGCTACACCTTC.

The table lists this clone with a few counts. The gene calls are TRBV29-1 and TRBJ1-2, with D possibly matching TRBD1 (5 bases). In germline, CDR1 is SQVTM, CDR2 ANQGSEA. Trimming pared 8 bases from V and 3 bases from J, leaving 19 bases between. The CDR3 has 14 residues. CDR3 sequence reads: CSHPEDAGHYGYTF. The DNA of the CDR3 is TGCAGCCATCCAGAGGATGCGGGACACTATGGCTACACCTTC.

This clone occurred a few times. The chain has TRBV29-1 and TRBJ1-1; a weak D match, TRBD1 (5 bases). The CDR3 is 14 amino acids. Per germline, CDR1 SQVTM and CDR2 ANQGSEA. V shed 7 bases and J shed 3 bases, with 18 bases lying between them. For the CDR3, the DNA is TGCAGCGCCGAAGCCAGGGTGGTGGACACTGAAGCTTTCTTT. It codes for CSAEARVVDTEAFF.

The chain recombines TRBV7-3 with TRBJ2-3; no reliable D call. V was trimmed by 0 bases and J by 2 bases, leaving 9 bases between them. The CDR3 loop spans 15 amino acids. Germline values: CDR1 SGHTA, CDR2 FQGTGA. The DNA for the CDR3 is TGTGCCAGCAGCTTAACGACTCTAAACACAGATACGCAGTATTTT. It is translated as CASSLTTLNTDTQYF.

V and J are TRBV5-1 and TRBJ1-1; D not resolved. Germline V gene lookup returns CDR1 SGHRS and CDR2 YFSETQ. The CDR3 runs to 16 residues. V lost 0 bases to trimming and J lost 0 bases, with 12 bases between them. DNA for the CDR3: TGCGCCAGCAGCTTGGAGGGTGCGGGATTGAACACTGAAGCTTTCTTT. Its translation is CASSLEGAGLNTEAFF.

The chain has TRBV27 and TRBJ1-2; no clear D gene. V dropped 6 bases and J dropped 5 bases, with 16 bases sitting between them. Germline CDR1 reads MNHEY; CDR2 reads SMNVEV (reference sequence). The CDR3 extends over 14 amino acids. In nucleotides, the CDR3 is TGTGCCAGCAGATTTCAAAGTGGGCGGTATGGCTACACCTTC. Its protein is CASRFQSGRYGYTF.

This clone was seen only a few times. This rearrangement joins TRBV5-1 to TRBJ1-1; D is perhaps TRBD1 (6 bases). The V and J ends lost 6 bases and 0 bases respectively, with 12 bases between them. Germline CDR1 is SGHRS and CDR2 is YFSETQ. This CDR3 contains 14 residues. The CDR3 here is CASKGGQMNTEAFF. The CDR3, as DNA: TGCGCCAGCAAGGGCGGACAGATGAACACTGAAGCTTTCTTT.

CDR3 nucleotides: TGTGCCAGCAGCACCAGCGGGACTTCTCAAGAGACCCAGTACTTC. Translation: CASSTSGTSQETQYF. This chain links TRBV9 with TRBJ2-5; 7 bases align to TRBD2. CDR3 length: 15 residues. J gave up 2 bases and V 4 bases, and 8 bases lay outside the gene matches. Germline V gene lookup returns CDR1 SGDLS and CDR2 YYNGEE.

This chain connects TRBV30 to TRBJ1-5; tentatively, D is TRBD1 (5 bases). The length of the CDR3 is 13 residues. CDR1 and CDR2 (germline): GTSNPN, SVGIG (reference sequence). V was clipped by 2 bases and J by 4 bases, with 9 bases between them. The CDR3 region is CAWSSGRNQPQHF. Here the CDR3 DNA reads TGTGCCTGGAGTTCAGGGCGGAATCAGCCCCAGCATTTT.

The chain carries TRBV19 and TRBJ1-2; 7 nucleotides align to TRBD1. Germline V gives CDR1 LNHDA, CDR2 SQIVND (reference sequence). The CDR3 has 14 amino acids. The V gene end was trimmed by 5 bases and the J gene end by 3 bases; junction bases not matched to a gene: 6. The CDR3 is CASSVGQADYGYTF. Here the CDR3 DNA reads TGTGCCAGTAGTGTCGGACAGGCGGACTATGGCTACACCTTC.

This rearrangement joins TRBV30 to TRBJ1-4; weak D call: TRBD1 (6 bases). V was cut by 5 bases and J by 5 bases, with 15 bases left in between. Germline V CDR1 and CDR2: GTSNPN, SVGIG (reference sequence). The length of the CDR3 is 14 residues. The CDR3 coding sequence is TGTGCCTGGGGAACCGGACAGCCGAATGAAAAACTGTTTTTT. Translating gives CAWGTGQPNEKLFF.

In its sample, this clone was seen a few times. The rearrangement joins TRBV14 to TRBJ2-7; no clear D. The germline gives CDR1 SGHDN, CDR2 FVKESK. The CDR3 has 13 residues. Trimming took off 3 bases at V and 6 bases at J, with 12 bases between the two ends. CDR3 residues: CASSHLGTREQYF. The CDR3 bases are TGTGCCAGCAGCCACCTGGGCACCCGCGAGCAGTACTTC.

The chain joins TRBV5-6 to TRBJ1-5; TRBD1 is a possible D gene (5 bases). This CDR3 is built from 14 residues. Germline lookup yields CDR1 SGHDT and CDR2 YYEEEE. V lost 4 bases, J lost 3 bases, and 11 bases lay in between. In DNA form, the CDR3 reads TGTGCCAGCAGCGACCGACAGTTCAATCAGCCCCAGCATTTT. Protein sequence: CASSDRQFNQPQHF. Full variable domain (remainder filled in from reference TRBV5-6 and TRBJ1-5): DAGVTQSPTHLIKTRGQQVTLRCSPKSGHDTVSWYQQALGQGPQFIFQYYEEEERQRGNFPDRFSGHQFPNYSSELNVNALLLGDSALYLCASSDRQFNQPQHFGDGTRLSIL.